The clone carrying this T cell receptor (beta chain) was detected only a few times. This entry belongs to a study of blood T cells in healthy people across ages. With a J-beta primer mix and a sample-barcoded 5' primer, a second PCR ran 7 to 11 cycles. Tags on each cDNA molecule came from a template-switch adaptor with 12 random nucleotides. TCRdb re-called the 5' RACE reads with MiXCR, one entry per CDR3 protein. Among about 800,000 distinct CDR3 sequences listed, around a quarter were seen once. Donors were healthy Caucasian individuals from Russia aged roughly 6 to 95. A minimum of 7 million PBMCs was isolated per sample. The sample was also linked to a second study, of T cells of mothers and their children. From that second work: There was no detection of any persistent microchimeric T cell clones.

The TCR comes from a boy aged 5-17 years in good health. The sample was blood.

The CDR3 loop reads CASSFRGLEQYF. In DNA, the CDR3 is TGCGCCAGCAGCTTCAGGGGGCTTGAGCAGTACTTC. The chain recombines TRBV5-1 with TRBJ2-7; TRBD1 matches 8 bases. This CDR3 has 12 amino acids. Unmatched junction bases numbered 2, after V lost 2 bases and J lost 7 bases. The V gene's germline CDR1 is SGHRS and CDR2 YFSETQ.